This T cell receptor (beta chain) was sequenced for a study of blood T cell repertoires in COVID-19. Authors' methods: Estimation of nucleated cell counts relied on the amplification of reference gene primers. Here immunoSEQ multiplex PCR was the method, and the copy in TCRdb shows in-frame clones only, minus some. Clone size and the V and J calls come from that table; the DNA yielded D and trimming. The data show some 220,000 clones, around 81% seen once. J was trimmed by 2 bases and V by 3 bases; bases with no gene match: 16. Germline loops: CDR1 KGHDR, CDR2 SFDVKD. CDR3 length: 19 residues. The sequenced material came from peripheral blood. The clonotype comes from a human donor in a cohort sampled during active COVID-19. This sequence joins TRBV24-1 and TRBJ2-5; 8 bases are a match to TRBD2. The CDR3 region is CATSDSPRCGGRPQETQYF. In DNA, the CDR3 is TGTGCCACCAGTGATAGCCCCCGGTGCGGCGGGAGGCCTCAAGAGACCCAGTACTTC.